The present TCR beta chain was sequenced within a study of shared clonotypes between healthy human individuals. Study conclusions and caveats: Sampling used blood alone; tissue repertoires probably differ. In contrast to clonotypes shared by all four donors, non-shared clonotypes had lower generation probabilities.

Profiled with immunoSEQ multiplex PCR; TCRdb holds only in-frame clones, not every one. This sample has some 2,000,000 clones, with roughly 95% found just once. Unmatched junction bases numbered 13, after V lost 2 bases and J lost 0 bases. The V gene's germline CDR1 is SGHAT and CDR2 FQNNGV. This CDR3 comprises 18 residues. As concerns this clone: Antigen: not known.

The chain recombines TRBV11-2 with TRBJ2-7; 7 bases align to TRBD2. The source of this sequence is a young man in good health. The material sequenced was naive CD4+ T cells sorted from blood. The subset was: CD45RA+ positively selected. The CDR3 sequence is CASSLMVTAAGISYEQYF. CDR3 coding DNA: TGTGCCAGCAGCTTAATGGTGACCGCAGCGGGAATCTCCTACGAGCAGTACTTC.